These 22 T cell receptor beta chains came from one sample sequenced in a study of Ad26.COV2.S vaccination and SARS-CoV-2 variants. Noted treatment: roughly 19 received Ad26.COV2.S at low or high dose, single or two shots; about 5 received placebo; per-sample allocation not given. Sampling occurred on day 63 after the first vaccine or placebo injection. Assay: immunoSEQ multiplex PCR; the TCRdb copy retains only in-frame clones and omits some. The table lists some 390,000 clones, about 88% of them singletons. The sample here was peripheral blood, taken in a trial of Ad26.COV2.S vaccine versus placebo. The receptors originated from a person aged 18-60 years who received the Ad26.COV2.S COVID-19 vaccine or a placebo.

The V and J genes are TRBV19 and TRBJ1-5, with a possible D match to TRBD1 (5 bases). The CDR3 spans 13 residues. Trimming removed 4 bases at V and 6 bases at J, with 10 bases between. Germline loops: CDR1 LNHDA, CDR2 SQIVND (reference sequence). CDR3 in DNA: TGTGCCAGTAGTACGACAGAGGCTCAGCCCCAGCATTTT. Translating gives CASSTTEAQPQHF.

The chain recombines TRBV6-5 with TRBJ1-5; D is possibly TRBD1 (5 bases). This CDR3 has 13 amino acids. Trimming shortened V by 10 bases and J by 11 bases, and 21 bases separated the two germline ends. From germline, CDR1 is MNHEY and CDR2 SVGAGI. The CDR3 DNA reads TGTGCCACCTTCGGGGGGGGGTTTTCAGCCCAGCATTTT. Amino acid sequence: CATFGGGFSAQHF.

This clone was seen a single time. The CDR3 sequence is CASTHRGILGGYTF. CDR3 nucleotide sequence: TGTGCCAGCACCCACCGGGGAATTTTAGGTGGCTACACCTTC. The chain is built from TRBV28 and TRBJ1-2, with unresolved D. The CDR3 sequence is 14 residues long. The ends were cut back, 7 bases at V and 7 bases at J, with 19 bases in the middle. In germline, CDR1 is MDHEN, CDR2 SYDVKM.

The chain joins TRBV7-3 to TRBJ2-7; D possibly uses TRBD1 or TRBD2 (6 bases each). The V gene's germline CDR1 is SGHTA and CDR2 FQGTGA. V lost 5 bases, J lost 6 bases, and 14 bases lay in between. The CDR3 extends over 13 amino acids. CDR3 protein: CASSPQGGGEQYF. CDR3 coding DNA: TGTGCCAGCAGCCCACAGGGAGGTGGCGAGCAGTACTTC.

This chain connects TRBV24-1 to TRBJ2-2; a possible D gene is TRBD2 (5 bases). Germline CDR1 reads KGHDR; CDR2 reads SFDVKD. The CDR3 length is 15 residues. V gave up 5 bases and J gave up 5 bases, with 14 bases separating them. Here the CDR3 reads CATSAILGATGELFF. CDR3 in DNA: TGTGCCACCAGTGCGATTTTGGGAGCGACCGGGGAGCTGTTTTTT.

This chain uses TRBV4-1 with TRBJ1-1; weak D call: TRBD1 (5 bases). The V end was cut by 6 bases, the J end by 2 bases, with 19 bases between. Per germline, CDR1 MGHRA and CDR2 YSYEKL. The length of the CDR3 is 16 residues. CDR3 nucleotides: TGCGCCAGCAGAAAACAGGTGAGAGGGAGCAACACTGAAGCTTTCTTT. This translates into CASRKQVRGSNTEAFF.

The chain uses TRBV11-3 and TRBJ2-7; no reliable D call. The CDR3 contains 18 residues. V was pared by 4 bases and J by 1 base, with 23 bases between. Germline CDR1 reads SGHNT; CDR2 reads YENEEA. This CDR3 is CASSSRRLIPYQSYEQYF. As DNA, the CDR3 is TGTGCCAGCAGCTCGAGAAGACTCATCCCCTACCAGTCCTACGAGCAGTACTTC.

The chain combines TRBV28 with TRBJ1-3; 7 positions agree with TRBD1. V shed 1 base and J 0 bases; nucleotides not matched to a gene: 6. Germline CDR1 reads MDHEN; CDR2 reads SYDVKM. This CDR3 region has 17 residues. The CDR3 sequence: CASSLSVRGNSGNTIYF. The CDR3 nucleotides are TGTGCCAGCAGTTTATCCGTCAGGGGGAACTCTGGAAACACCATATATTTT.

This chain joins TRBV5-1 and TRBJ1-1; 7 bases map to TRBD1. CDR1 and CDR2 from the germline V gene are SGHRS and YFSETQ. J was trimmed by 4 bases and V by 4 bases; bases with no gene match: 10. This CDR3 region has 15 residues. CDR3 protein: CASSSPTGSVTEAFF. The CDR3 DNA follows: TGCGCCAGCAGCAGCCCGACAGGGTCGGTCACTGAAGCTTTCTTT.

The chain recombines TRBV9 with TRBJ1-2; the D is unclear. The V gene lost 0 bases and the J gene lost 4 bases, with 10 bases spanning the gap. This CDR3 contains 14 residues. Germline CDR1 SGDLS, CDR2 YYNGEE. In nucleotides, the CDR3 is TGTGCCAGCAGCGTAGGGGTAGATGTCTATGGCTACACCTTC. This sequence encodes CASSVGVDVYGYTF.

The J gene is TRBJ1-1, the V gene TRBV30, with 7 nucleotides matching TRBD1. The ends lost 3 bases at V and 7 bases at J; junction bases unmatched: 8. Per germline, CDR1 GTSNPN and CDR2 SVGIG (reference sequence). The CDR3 contains 13 residues. The CDR3, as DNA: TGTGCCTGGAGCGAATACAGGGGAGTTGAAGCTTTCTTT. Translating gives CAWSEYRGVEAFF.

The genes are TRBV28 and TRBJ1-5; the D is unclear. The V gene lost 7 bases and the J gene lost 4 bases, with 14 bases spanning the gap. The CDR3 contains 14 residues. Germline V CDR1 and CDR2: MDHEN, SYDVKM. CDR3 sequence: CASNSGGRNQPQHF. The CDR3 region has the DNA TGTGCCAGCAACTCAGGTGGCAGAAATCAGCCCCAGCATTTT.

The chain's CDR3 is CASSHRGGAYGYTF. Here the CDR3 DNA reads TGTGCCAGCAGCCACAGGGGAGGGGCCTATGGCTACACCTTC. The genes are TRBV5-6 and TRBJ1-2; TRBD1 aligns across 7 bases. The CDR3 is 14 amino acids. Germline assignment: CDR1 SGHDT and CDR2 YYEEEE. Trimming at V came to 4 bases and at J to 4 bases, leaving 7 bases not matched to a gene.

Only one count was recorded for this clone. The genes are TRBV28 and TRBJ2-3, with TRBD1 matching 9 bases. V trimming: 4 bases; J trimming: 3 bases; junction bases outside the gene matches: 5. This CDR3 is built from 15 residues. The germline gives CDR1 MDHEN, CDR2 SYDVKM. CDR3: CASSSTGQGTDTQYF. CDR3 in DNA: TGTGCCAGCAGTTCAACGGGACAGGGAACAGATACGCAGTATTTT.

This chain joins TRBV3-1 (or the pseudogene TRBV3-2) and TRBJ2-7, with 16 bases identical to TRBD2. There are 17 residues in the CDR3. Germline trimming cut 5 bases from V and 0 bases from J; bases unmatched to any gene: 4. Germline V gene lookup returns CDR1 LGHDT and CDR2 YNNKEL (reference sequence). For the CDR3, the DNA is TGTGCCAGCAGCTCAGGGACTAGCGGGAGGGCCTCCTACGAGCAGTACTTC. This encodes CASSSGTSGRASYEQYF.

The chain employs TRBV9 and TRBJ1-2; D uncertain. V lost 0 bases to trimming and J lost 0 bases, with 9 bases between them. CDR1 SGDLS and CDR2 YYNGEE come from the germline V gene. The CDR3 consists of 15 residues. The CDR3 loop is CASSVAAVANYGYTF. In DNA form, the CDR3 reads TGTGCCAGCAGCGTAGCTGCGGTGGCTAACTATGGCTACACCTTC.

This clone appeared once. The rearrangement joins TRBV7-9 to TRBJ2-3; TRBD1 or TRBD2 may be the D gene (6 bases each). Germline CDR1 reads SEHNR; CDR2 reads FQNEAQ (reference sequence). This CDR3 has 16 amino acids. Trimming pared 2 bases from V and 0 bases from J, leaving 12 bases between. As DNA, the CDR3 is TGTGCCAGCAGCTTAAACGGGGGCTTAAGCACAGATACGCAGTATTTT. Its translation is CASSLNGGLSTDTQYF. The whole variable domain, filled in from reference TRBV7-9 and TRBJ2-3, reads DTGVSQNPRHKITKRGQNVTFRCDPISEHNRLYWYRQTLGQGPEFLTYFQNEAQLEKSRLLSDRFSAERPKGSFSTLEIQRTEQGDSAMYLCASSLNGGLSTDTQYFGPGTRLTVL.

The gene calls are TRBV20-1 and TRBJ2-5; D is ambiguous. The CDR3 is 11 residues long. Germline lookup yields CDR1 DFQATT and CDR2 SNEGSKA (reference sequence). The V end was cut by 7 bases, the J end by 7 bases, with 13 bases between. In nucleotides, the CDR3 is TGCAGTGGAAGAAGAGAATGGACCCAGTACTTC. Its protein product is CSGRREWTQYF.

The V gene is TRBV18, the J gene TRBJ1-6, with D possibly matching TRBD1 (5 bases). The germline gives CDR1 KGHSH, CDR2 LQKENI. The CDR3 is 15 amino acids. Trimming left V 7 bases short and J 7 bases short, with 17 bases between. CDR3 loop: CASLPDGTVNSPLHF. The DNA of the CDR3 is TGTGCCAGCTTACCCGACGGGACGGTGAATTCACCCCTCCACTTT.

This chain links TRBV7-6 with TRBJ1-1; no definite D call. This CDR3 is built from 13 residues. Looked up from germline, CDR1 is SGHVS and CDR2 is FNYEAQ. Trimming removed 5 bases from V and 5 bases from J, with 12 bases in between. The CDR3 DNA reads as TGTGCCAGCAGCCGCGAAGGTCGGACTGAAGCTTTCTTT. Protein product: CASSREGRTEAFF.

The gene calls are TRBV2 and TRBJ2-3; 9 bases fit TRBD1. V trimming: 8 bases; J trimming: 2 bases; junction bases outside the gene matches: 5. The germline V gene encodes CDR1 SNHLY and CDR2 FYNNEI. The CDR3 is 14 amino acids. CDR3 protein: CASGGQGFTDTQYF. CDR3 in DNA: TGTGCCAGCGGGGGACAGGGTTTCACAGATACGCAGTATTTT.

The chain carries TRBV27 and TRBJ2-7, with 16 bases matching TRBD2. The CDR3 has 16 amino acids. Germline CDR1 is MNHEY and CDR2 is SMNVEV (reference sequence). After removal of 4 bases from V and 6 bases from J, the junction contained 6 bases not matched to a gene. CDR3 region: CASSSGLAGGHSEQYF. In nucleotides, the CDR3 is TGTGCCAGCAGTTCGGGACTAGCGGGAGGGCATAGCGAGCAGTACTTC.